This entry lists 6 T cell receptor beta chains sequenced from one sample in a study of OX40 agonist ivuxolimab in advanced cancers. TCRdb's table, derived via immunoSEQ multiplex PCR, lists solely in-frame clones and lacks some. The repertoire includes roughly 45,000 clones, roughly 85% of them detected once, and roughly 21% sits in the top ten. The sample here was CD4+ or CD8+ T cells sorted from blood, taken in a trial of the OX40 agonist ivuxolimab. The receptors here all came from an adult with an advanced solid tumor such as melanoma, head and neck, liver or kidney cancer.

Worth noting for this clone: At one of its ends the junction is not consistent with the germline gene, which may arise from a read error. At the DNA level, this CDR3 is encoded by other sequences in the same sample as well. The chain uses TRBV27 and TRBJ1-1, with a weak D call TRBD1 (5 bases). Germline loops: CDR1 MNHEY, CDR2 SMNVEV (reference sequence). CDR3 size: 18 residues. CDR3 in amino acids: CASSLWPPGVGMNTEAFF. In nucleotides, the CDR3 is TGTGCCAGCAGTTTATGGCCTCCGGGGGTGGGCATGAACACTGAAGCTTTTTTT.

In its sample, this clone was seen once. The chain employs TRBV4-3 and TRBJ1-1; no definite D call. The CDR3 is 14 amino acids. Trimming took off 8 bases at V and 1 base at J, with 14 bases between the two ends. Germline CDR1 reads LGHNA; CDR2 reads YSLEER. The CDR3 DNA reads TGCGCCAGCGCCAGAGGTATACAGAACACTGAAGCTTTCTTT. Amino acids: CASARGIQNTEAFF.

This clone has at least ten counts. The chain recombines TRBV7-9 with TRBJ2-1; no reliable D call. Deletions cut 1 base from V and 5 bases from J, with 3 bases between. The CDR3 is 12 residues long. CDR1 is SEHNR, CDR2 FQNEAQ, per germline (reference sequence). The CDR3: CASSLVHNEQFF. The CDR3 nucleotides are TGTGCCAGCAGCTTAGTCCACAATGAGCAGTTCTTC.

The chain has TRBV5-8 and TRBJ2-1; D may be TRBD1 or TRBD2 (5 bases each). This CDR3 is built from 15 residues. V gave up 3 bases and J gave up 0 bases, with 10 bases separating them. Germline lookup yields CDR1 SGHTS and CDR2 YDEGEE. The CDR3, as DNA: TGTGCCAGCAGCTGGAACGGGGCCTCCTACAATGAGCAGTTCTTC. Residues: CASSWNGASYNEQFF.

The V call is TRBV27, the J call TRBJ2-7; D possibly corresponds to TRBD2 (6 bases). CDR3 length equals 13 residues. Germline V gene sequence: CDR1 MNHEY, CDR2 SMNVEV (reference sequence). Trimming took 5 bases from V and 7 from J, leaving 15 bases between them. The CDR3 nucleotides are TGTGCCAGCAGTATGGGGGGTACTGGGGAGCAGTACGTC. Translated, it gives CASSMGGTGEQYV.

CDR3 residues: CASSLSGSPEAFF. The DNA for the CDR3 is TGTGCCAGCAGTTTATCAGGGAGTCCTGAAGCTTTCTTT. The gene calls are TRBV27 and TRBJ1-1; D unclear. The V and J ends lost 0 bases and 6 bases respectively, with 8 bases between them. Germline V gene sequence: CDR1 MNHEY, CDR2 SMNVEV (reference sequence). The CDR3 spans 13 residues.